The clone carrying this T cell receptor beta chain occurred a few times. CDR1 LGHDT and CDR2 YNNKEL come from the germline V gene (reference sequence). The CDR3 extends over 15 amino acids. Trimming removed 3 bases at V and 1 base at J, with 13 bases between. This sample was included in a study of blood T cells in healthy people across ages. PCR was performed a second time for about 7 to 12 cycles using a sample-barcoded 5' primer and a J-beta primer mix. Using its own MiXCR run on the 5' RACE reads, TCRdb lists one record per CDR3 protein. Among 650,000 to 800,000 distinct CDR3 sequences listed, about 42% were seen once.

Sequenced: blood. This sequence joins TRBV3-1 and TRBJ2-7; D is possibly TRBD2 (5 bases). This receptor was taken from a man aged 60 to 75 in good health. As DNA, the CDR3 is TGTGCCAGCAGCCAGGCTGGCGGGCCGTCCTACGAGCAGTACTTC. Its protein is CASSQAGGPSYEQYF.